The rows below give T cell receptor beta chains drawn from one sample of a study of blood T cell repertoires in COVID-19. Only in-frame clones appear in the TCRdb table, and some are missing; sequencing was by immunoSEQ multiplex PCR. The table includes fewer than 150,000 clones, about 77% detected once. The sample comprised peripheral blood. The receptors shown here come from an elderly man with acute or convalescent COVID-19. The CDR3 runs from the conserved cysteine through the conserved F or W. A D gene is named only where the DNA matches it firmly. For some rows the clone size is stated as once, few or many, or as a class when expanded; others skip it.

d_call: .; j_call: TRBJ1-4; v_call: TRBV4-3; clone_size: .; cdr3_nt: TGCGCCAGCAGCCAAGTAGCGGTGTGGGGCGAAAAACTGTTTTTT; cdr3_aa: CASSQVAVWGEKLFF
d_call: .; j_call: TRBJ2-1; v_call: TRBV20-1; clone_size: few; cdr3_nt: TGCAGTGCTAGTGCCGGGACTCGCCTCGGGAATGAGCAGTTCTTC; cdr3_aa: CSASAGTRLGNEQFF
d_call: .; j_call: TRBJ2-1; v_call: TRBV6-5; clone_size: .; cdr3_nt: TGTGCCAGCAGAGGGACTCACAATGAGCAGTTCTTC; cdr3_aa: CASRGTHNEQFF
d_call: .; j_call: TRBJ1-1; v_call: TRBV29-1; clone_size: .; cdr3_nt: TGCAGCGTAGCAGCAGGGAACACTGAAGCTTTCTTT; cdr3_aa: CSVAAGNTEAFF
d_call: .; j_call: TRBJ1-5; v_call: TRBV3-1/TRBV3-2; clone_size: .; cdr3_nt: TGTGCCAGCAGCCAAGTTCCCAGGGGAACCCAGCATTTT; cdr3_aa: CASSQVPRGTQHF
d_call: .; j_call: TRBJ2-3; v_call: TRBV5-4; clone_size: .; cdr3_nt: TGTGCCAGCAGCCCTCAGGGTTTTCGGACAGATACGCAGTATTTT; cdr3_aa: CASSPQGFRTDTQYF
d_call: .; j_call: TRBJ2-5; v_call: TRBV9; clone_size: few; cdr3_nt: TGTGCCAGCAGCGTTTTGGCGGGGGCACAAGAGACCCAGTACTTC; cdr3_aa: CASSVLAGAQETQYF
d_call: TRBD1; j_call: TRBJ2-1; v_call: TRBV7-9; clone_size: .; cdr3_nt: TGTGCCAGCAGCACTGGACAGGGGGAGGGCAATGAGCAGTTCTTC; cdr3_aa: CASSTGQGEGNEQFF
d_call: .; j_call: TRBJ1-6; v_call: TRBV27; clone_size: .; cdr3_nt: TGTGCCAGCAGTTCTGTAGGAGGGTTCACATTTAATTCACCCCTCCACTTT; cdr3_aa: CASSSVGGFTFNSPLHF
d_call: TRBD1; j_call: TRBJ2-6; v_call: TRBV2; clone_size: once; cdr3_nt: TGTGCCAGCAGCCCCAGGACAGGGGCCGGGGCCAACGTCCTGACTTTC; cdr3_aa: CASSPRTGAGANVLTF
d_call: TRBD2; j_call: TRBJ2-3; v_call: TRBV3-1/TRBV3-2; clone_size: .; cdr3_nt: TGTGCCAGCAGCTTAGCGGGGGGGCCAGTTGGCACAGATACGCAGTATTTT; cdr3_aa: CASSLAGGPVGTDTQYF
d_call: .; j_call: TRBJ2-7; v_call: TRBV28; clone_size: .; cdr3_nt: TGTGCCAGCAGTTTTGGCGGAGGCGGAAAGTACTACGAGCAGTACTTC; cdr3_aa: CASSFGGGGKYYEQYF
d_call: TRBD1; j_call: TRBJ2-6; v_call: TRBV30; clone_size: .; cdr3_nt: TGTGCCTGTGCGAGCGGACAGGTCAGCTCTGGGGCCAACGTCCTGACTTTC; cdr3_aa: CACASGQVSSGANVLTF
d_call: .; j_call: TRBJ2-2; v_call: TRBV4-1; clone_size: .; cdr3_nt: TGCGCCAGCAGCCAAGTAGTACTATCGGGCACCGGGGAGCTGTTTTTT; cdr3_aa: CASSQVVLSGTGELFF
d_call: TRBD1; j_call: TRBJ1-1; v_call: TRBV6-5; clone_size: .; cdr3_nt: TGTGCCAGCACACGACAGGGCGACACTGAAGCTTTCTTT; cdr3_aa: CASTRQGDTEAFF
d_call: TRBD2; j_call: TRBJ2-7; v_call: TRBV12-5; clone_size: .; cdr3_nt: TGTGCTAGTGGTTCTGGGGGGGCCTACGAGCAGTACTTC; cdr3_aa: CASGSGGAYEQYF
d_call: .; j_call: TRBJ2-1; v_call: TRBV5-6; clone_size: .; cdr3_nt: TGTGCCAGCAGCTTGCCAGCCGGAGGTGAGCAGTTCTTC; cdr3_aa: CASSLPAGGEQFF
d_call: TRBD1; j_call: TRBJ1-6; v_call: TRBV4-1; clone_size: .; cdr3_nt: TGCGCCAGCAGCCAAGATCCGGCAGGGGGTTCACCCCTCCACTTT; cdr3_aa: CASSQDPAGGSPLHF
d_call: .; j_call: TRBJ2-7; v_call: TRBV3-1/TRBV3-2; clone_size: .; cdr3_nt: TGTGCCAGCAGCCACGGTTTTGGCGAGCAGTACTTC; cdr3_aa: CASSHGFGEQYF
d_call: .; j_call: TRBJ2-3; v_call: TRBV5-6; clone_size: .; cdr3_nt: TGTGCCAGCAGCTTGGGGGGACTCCTCCATACAGATACGCAGTATTTT; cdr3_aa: CASSLGGLLHTDTQYF
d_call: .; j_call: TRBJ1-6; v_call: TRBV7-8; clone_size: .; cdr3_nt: TGTGCCAGCAGCTTATACCGGGATTCACCCCTCCACTTT; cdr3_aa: CASSLYRDSPLHF
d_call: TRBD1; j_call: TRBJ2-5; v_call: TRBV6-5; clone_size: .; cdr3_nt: TGTGCCAGCAGTTACCGGACAGGGGGTAGATCCCAGTACTTC; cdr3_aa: CASSYRTGGRSQYF